This is a list of T cell receptor beta chains from one sample in a study of tumor and adjacent non-tumor tissue in lung cancer. In TCRdb, the multiplex PCR reads were re-called with MiXCR into one record per CDR3 protein. The table shows roughly 93,000 distinct CDR3 sequences, with 67% occurring only once. The source material was lung tumor tissue. The receptors originated from a man aged 60 to 75 with non-small cell lung cancer. CDR3s include the opening cysteine and the closing phenylalanine or tryptophan. Each record gives: D gene, J gene, V gene, clone size, CDR3 DNA, CDR3 protein. A D gene is named only where the DNA matches it firmly. Rows may omit the clone size; those that give it use once, few, many or a size class.

>-|TRBJ2-3|TRBV6-2/TRBV6-3|-
TGTGCCAGTGTGGCTAGAGGCCCTTGGGATACGCAGTATTTT
CASVARGPWDTQYF
>-|TRBJ2-1|TRBV20-1|-
TGCAGTGCTAGTTACCAGAATGAGCAGCTCTTC
CSASYQNEQLF
>TRBD2|TRBJ2-1|TRBV20-1|-
TGCAGTGCTAGAGCCCTAGCGGGGACCCTCAATGAGCAGTTCTTC
CSARALAGTLNEQFF
>-|TRBJ2-2|TRBV4-2|-
TGTGGCAGCAGCCAAGACGGAGACTTTCGGGTCACCGGGGAGCTGTTTTTT
CGSSQDGDFRVTGELFF
>-|TRBJ2-1|TRBV7-9|-
TGTGCCAGCAGCTTAGTGGGTGGCGGCGACAATGAGCAGCTCTTC
CASSLVGGGDNEQLF
>-|TRBJ1-1|TRBV12-3/TRBV12-4|-
TGTGCCAGCGGTTGGGAGGCCTTCACGAACACTGAAGCTTTCTTT
CASGWEAFTNTEAFF
>-|TRBJ2-2|TRBV6-2/TRBV6-3|-
TGTGCCAGCGGTTACTCAGACACCGGGGAGCTGTTTTTT
CASGYSDTGELFF
>TRBD1|TRBJ2-7|TRBV30|many
TGTGCCTGGAGTCCCGGACAGGGATCCTACGAGCAGTACTTC
CAWSPGQGSYEQYF
>-|TRBJ2-7|TRBV11-2|few
TGTGCCAGCAGTTTCGGGTCCCATGAGCAGCACTTC
CASSFGSHEQHF
>-|TRBJ2-6|TRBV29-1|-
TGCAGCGTTCTAGACGTTGGCGAGACTGGGGCCAACGTCCTGACTTTC
CSVLDVGETGANVLTF
>-|TRBJ2-3|TRBV12-3/TRBV12-4|-
TGTGCCAGCAGTCCCCTCGAGGGTACGCAGTATTTT
CASSPLEGTQYF
>-|TRBJ1-2|TRBV12-3/TRBV12-4|many
TGTGCCAGCAGCCCCCAGGCCAACTATGGCTACACCTTC
CASSPQANYGYTF
>-|TRBJ2-3|TRBV28|once
TGTACCAGCAGGGAATTCGGGGCAGGAGGTTCAGATACGCTGTATTTT
CTSREFGAGGSDTLYF
>-|TRBJ1-1|TRBV11-1|-
TGTGCCAGCACCGTATCGGCTGGCGAGACTGAAGCTTTCTTT
CASTVSAGETEAFF
>TRBD2|TRBJ2-1|TRBV4-1|-
TGCGCCAGCAGCCATCTAATCGGGAGGGCCGACCATGAGCAGTTCTTC
CASSHLIGRADHEQFF
>TRBD2|TRBJ2-1|TRBV29-1|medium-sized
TGCAGCGTTGTGGGGACTAGCGTGTATGAGCAGTTCTTC
CSVVGTSVYEQFF
>-|TRBJ2-7|TRBV11-1|-
TGTGCCAGCGTCTTTCCCAGCGGCGCCTACGAGCAGTACTTC
CASVFPSGAYEQYF